This T cell receptor (beta chain) emerged from a study of cytomegalovirus exposure and HLA in healthy donors. The study's findings and limits: Most sequenced TCRs were rare (though some public TCRs occurred in many donors). In presence/absence analyses, roughly uniform sequencing depth across donors was assumed. Per published accounts, TCR beta sequences correctly predicted the HLA-A and HLA-B alleles of most subjects.

In regard to this clone: What it binds is unknown.

The germline CDR1 and CDR2 sequences are ENHRY and SYGVKD. The CDR3 consists of 14 residues. V lost 3 bases to trimming and J lost 7 bases, with 13 bases between them. The PCR used 60 Vbeta and 13 Jbeta primers. This table comes from immunoSEQ multiplex PCR, and its TCRdb copy is limited to in-frame clones, with some not included. The sample carries 110,000 or so clones, around 77% recorded once. Each of the donors was a healthy bone marrow donor. This chain uses TRBV10-3 with TRBJ2-1, with a tentative D call TRBD1 (5 bases). The receptor comes from a woman in her 30s in good health and CMV-seropositive. The sequenced material came from PBMCs. The CDR3 protein is CAISDRGRENEQFF. For the CDR3, the DNA is TGTGCCATCAGTGATAGGGGCAGGGAAAATGAGCAGTTCTTC.